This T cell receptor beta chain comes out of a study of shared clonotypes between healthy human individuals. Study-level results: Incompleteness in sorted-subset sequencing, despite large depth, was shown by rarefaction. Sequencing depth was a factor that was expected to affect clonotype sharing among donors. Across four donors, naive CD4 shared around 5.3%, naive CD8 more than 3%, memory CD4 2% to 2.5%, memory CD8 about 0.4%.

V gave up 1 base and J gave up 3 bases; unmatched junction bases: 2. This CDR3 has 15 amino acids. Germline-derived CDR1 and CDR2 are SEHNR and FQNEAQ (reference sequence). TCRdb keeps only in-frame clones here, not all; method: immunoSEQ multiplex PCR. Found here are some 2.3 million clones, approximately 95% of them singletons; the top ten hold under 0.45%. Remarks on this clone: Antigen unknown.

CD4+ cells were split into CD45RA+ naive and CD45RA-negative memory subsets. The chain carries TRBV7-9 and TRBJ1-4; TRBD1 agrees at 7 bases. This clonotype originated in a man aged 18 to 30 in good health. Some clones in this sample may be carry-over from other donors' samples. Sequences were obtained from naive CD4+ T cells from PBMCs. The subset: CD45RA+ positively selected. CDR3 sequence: CASSLEGGPNEKLFF. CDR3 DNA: TGTGCCAGCAGCTTAGAAGGGGGCCCTAATGAAAAACTGTTTTTT.